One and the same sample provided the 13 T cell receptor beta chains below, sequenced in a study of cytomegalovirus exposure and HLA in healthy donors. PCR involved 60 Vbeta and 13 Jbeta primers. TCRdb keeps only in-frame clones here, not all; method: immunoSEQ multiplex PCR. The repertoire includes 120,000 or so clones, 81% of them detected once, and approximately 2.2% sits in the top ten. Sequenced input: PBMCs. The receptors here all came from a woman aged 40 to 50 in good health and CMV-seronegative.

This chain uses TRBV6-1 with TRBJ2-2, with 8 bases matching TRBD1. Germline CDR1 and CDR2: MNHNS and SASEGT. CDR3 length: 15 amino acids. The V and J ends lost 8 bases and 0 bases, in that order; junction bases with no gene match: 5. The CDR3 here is CASPAGQANTGELFF. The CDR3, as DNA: TGTGCCAGCCCCGCGGGACAGGCGAACACCGGGGAGCTGTTTTTT.

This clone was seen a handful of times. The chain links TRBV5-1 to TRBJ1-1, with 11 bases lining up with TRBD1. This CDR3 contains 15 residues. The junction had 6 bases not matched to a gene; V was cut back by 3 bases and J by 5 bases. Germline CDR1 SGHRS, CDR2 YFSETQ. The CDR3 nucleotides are TGCGCCAGCAGCTCACGGACAGGGGGCGAGACTGAAGCTTTCTTT. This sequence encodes CASSSRTGGETEAFF.

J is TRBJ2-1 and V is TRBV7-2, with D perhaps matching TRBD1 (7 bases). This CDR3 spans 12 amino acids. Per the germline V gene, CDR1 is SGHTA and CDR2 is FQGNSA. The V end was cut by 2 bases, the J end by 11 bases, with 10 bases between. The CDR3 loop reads CASSLPGGKQFF. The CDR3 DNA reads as TGTGCCAGCAGCTTACCAGGGGGGAAGCAGTTCTTC.

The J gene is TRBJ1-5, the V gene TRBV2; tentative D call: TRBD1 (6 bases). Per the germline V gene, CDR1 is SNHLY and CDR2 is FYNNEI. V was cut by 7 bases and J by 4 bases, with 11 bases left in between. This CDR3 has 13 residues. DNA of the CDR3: TGTGCCAGCATCGGACAGCCTAATCAGCCCCAGCATTTT. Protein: CASIGQPNQPQHF. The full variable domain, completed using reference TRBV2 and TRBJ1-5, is EPEVTQTPSHQVTQMGQEVILRCVPISNHLYFYWYRQILGQKVEFLVSFYNNEISEKSEIFDDQFSVERPDGSNFTLKIRSTKLEDSAMYFCASIGQPNQPQHFGDGTRLSIL.

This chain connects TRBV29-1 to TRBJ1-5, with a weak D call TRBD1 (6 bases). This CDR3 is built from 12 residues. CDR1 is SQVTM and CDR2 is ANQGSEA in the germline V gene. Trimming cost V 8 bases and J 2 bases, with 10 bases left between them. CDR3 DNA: TGCAGCATCCGGACAGGCAATCAGCCCCAGCATTTT. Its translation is CSIRTGNQPQHF.

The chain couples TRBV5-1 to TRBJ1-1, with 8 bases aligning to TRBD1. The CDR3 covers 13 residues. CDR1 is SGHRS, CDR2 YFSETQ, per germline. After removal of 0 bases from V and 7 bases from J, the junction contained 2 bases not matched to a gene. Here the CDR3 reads CASSLGQGFEAFF. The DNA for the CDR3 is TGCGCCAGCAGCTTGGGACAGGGGTTTGAAGCTTTCTTT. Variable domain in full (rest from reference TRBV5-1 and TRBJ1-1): KAGVTQTPRYLIKTRGQQVTLSCSPISGHRSVSWYQQTPGQGLQFLFEYFSETQRNKGNFPGRFSGRQFSNSRSEMNVSTLELGDSALYLCASSLGQGFEAFFGQGTRLTVV.

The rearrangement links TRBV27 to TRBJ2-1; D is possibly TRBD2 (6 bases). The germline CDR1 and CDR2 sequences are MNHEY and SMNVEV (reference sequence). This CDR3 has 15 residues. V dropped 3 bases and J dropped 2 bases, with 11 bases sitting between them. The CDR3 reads CASSFEGGAYNEQFF. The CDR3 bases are TGTGCCAGCAGTTTCGAGGGCGGGGCCTACAATGAGCAGTTCTTC.

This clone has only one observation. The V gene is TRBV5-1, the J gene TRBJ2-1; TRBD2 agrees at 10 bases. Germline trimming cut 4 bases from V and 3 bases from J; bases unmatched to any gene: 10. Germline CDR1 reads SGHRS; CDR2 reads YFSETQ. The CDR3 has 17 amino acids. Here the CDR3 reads CASSVGLAGVSYNEQFF. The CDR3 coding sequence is TGCGCCAGCAGCGTGGGGCTAGCGGGGGTGAGCTACAATGAGCAGTTCTTC.

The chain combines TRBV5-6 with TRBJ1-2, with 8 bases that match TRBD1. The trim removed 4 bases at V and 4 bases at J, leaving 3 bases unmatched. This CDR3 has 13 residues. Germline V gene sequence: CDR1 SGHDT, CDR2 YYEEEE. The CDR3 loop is CASSPDRGYGYTF. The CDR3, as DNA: TGTGCCAGCAGCCCTGACAGGGGCTATGGCTACACCTTC.

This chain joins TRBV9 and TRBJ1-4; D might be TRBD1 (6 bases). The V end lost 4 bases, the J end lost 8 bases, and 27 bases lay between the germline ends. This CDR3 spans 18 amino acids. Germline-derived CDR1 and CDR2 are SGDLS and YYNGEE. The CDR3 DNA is TGTGCCAGCAGCCCCCCCCGGACAGCGGCTGGGGCTAGCGAAAAACTGTTTTTT. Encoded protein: CASSPPRTAAGASEKLFF.

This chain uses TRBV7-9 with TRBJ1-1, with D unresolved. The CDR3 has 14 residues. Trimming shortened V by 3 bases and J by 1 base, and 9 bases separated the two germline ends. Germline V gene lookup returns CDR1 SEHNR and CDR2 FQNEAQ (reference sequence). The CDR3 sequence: CASSFQVQNTEAFF. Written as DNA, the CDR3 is TGTGCCAGCAGCTTTCAGGTTCAGAACACTGAAGCTTTCTTT.

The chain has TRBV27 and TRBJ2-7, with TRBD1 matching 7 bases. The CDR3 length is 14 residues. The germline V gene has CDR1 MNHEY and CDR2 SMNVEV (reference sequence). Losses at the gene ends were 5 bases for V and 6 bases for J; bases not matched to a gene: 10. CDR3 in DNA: TGTGCCAGCAGTCCACAGGGGTTTGGGAGCGAGCAGTACTTC. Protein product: CASSPQGFGSEQYF.

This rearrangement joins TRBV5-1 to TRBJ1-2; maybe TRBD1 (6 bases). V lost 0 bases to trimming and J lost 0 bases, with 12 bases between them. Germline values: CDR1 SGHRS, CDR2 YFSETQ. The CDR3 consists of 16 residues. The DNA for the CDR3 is TGCGCCAGCAGCTTGGCCCGGGACACCACTAACTATGGCTACACCTTC. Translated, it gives CASSLARDTTNYGYTF.